These T cell receptor beta chains were read from a single sample in a study of blood T cells in healthy people across ages. One entry per CDR3 protein results from TCRdb running MiXCR on the 5' RACE reads. The top ten clones hold 25% to 35% of a sample with about 680,000 distinct CDR3 sequences, more than 40% of them seen once. The specimen was blood. Receptors were obtained from a woman aged 60 to 75 in good health. The CDR3 runs from the conserved cysteine through the conserved F or W. A row's size may be missing; if present it is once, few, many or a size class.

j_call: TRBJ2-2
v_call: TRBV20-1
clone_size: few
cdr3_aa: CSAQTSAGELFF

j_call: TRBJ2-1
v_call: TRBV29-1
clone_size: .
cdr3_aa: CSVVGTGVVNEQFF

j_call: TRBJ2-1
v_call: TRBV11-2
clone_size: .
cdr3_aa: CASRSLAGVKNEQFF

j_call: TRBJ2-7
v_call: TRBV28
clone_size: .
cdr3_aa: CASSLGQDPYEQYF

j_call: TRBJ2-7
v_call: TRBV6-2/TRBV6-3
clone_size: few
cdr3_aa: CASRGGGSTYEQYF

j_call: TRBJ1-2
v_call: TRBV4-1
clone_size: .
cdr3_aa: CASSQDLSLRGYGYTF

j_call: TRBJ1-2
v_call: TRBV7-2
clone_size: .
cdr3_aa: CASSLVGGDRYGYTF

j_call: TRBJ2-3
v_call: TRBV20-1
clone_size: .
cdr3_aa: CSARRPGQVGLDTQYF

j_call: TRBJ1-4
v_call: TRBV29-1
clone_size: .
cdr3_aa: CSVFLDSAYEKLFF

j_call: TRBJ2-7
v_call: TRBV10-3
clone_size: once
cdr3_aa: CAIGRQGVHEQYF

j_call: TRBJ2-1
v_call: TRBV20-1
clone_size: few
cdr3_aa: CSARVPSGLYEQFF

j_call: TRBJ2-7
v_call: TRBV25-1
clone_size: few
cdr3_aa: CASSEYDSSSYEQYF

j_call: TRBJ2-1
v_call: TRBV7-3
clone_size: .
cdr3_aa: CASSLTSANSYNEQFF

j_call: TRBJ2-1
v_call: TRBV7-2
clone_size: .
cdr3_aa: CASKPSGRNEQFF

j_call: TRBJ2-1
v_call: TRBV28
clone_size: .
cdr3_aa: CASSGVGDEQFF

j_call: TRBJ2-1
v_call: TRBV27
clone_size: .
cdr3_aa: CASSLGQGARNEQFF

j_call: TRBJ2-1
v_call: TRBV4-3
clone_size: .
cdr3_aa: CASSQDQYPLYNEQFF

j_call: TRBJ2-1
v_call: TRBV5-1
clone_size: .
cdr3_aa: CASSLAGLANYNEQFF

j_call: TRBJ2-1
v_call: TRBV7-7
clone_size: once
cdr3_aa: CASSYGTGGLYNEQFF

j_call: TRBJ2-5
v_call: TRBV6-6
clone_size: .
cdr3_aa: CASSYPGTGRKTQYF

j_call: TRBJ2-3
v_call: TRBV29-1
clone_size: few
cdr3_aa: CSVAALAGGPTDTQYF

j_call: .
v_call: TRBV10-3
clone_size: .
cdr3_aa: CAIRRQGGPYEQYF